The T cell receptor (beta chain) described here comes from a study of Ad26.COV2.S vaccination and SARS-CoV-2 variants. The CDR3 extends over 12 amino acids. CDR1 SEHNR and CDR2 FQNEAQ come from the germline V gene (reference sequence). V was cut by 7 bases and J by 4 bases, with 8 bases left in between. The treatment: approximately 18 received Ad26.COV2.S at low or high dose, single or two shots; several received placebo; per-sample allocation not given. Samples came from day 63 after the first vaccine or placebo injection. An adult aged 18-55 years in Boston served as the donor. The shot given was an Ad26 vector that makes Wuhan-strain SARS-CoV-2 spike. Study-level points and caveats: Possibly, TCR breadth and depth analyses underestimated total T cell responses.

As regards this clone: Its antigen remains unknown.

Sequencing used immunoSEQ multiplex PCR; TCRdb keeps in-frame clones, though not all of them. The repertoire includes a few hundred thousand clones, roughly 90% of them detected once, and approximately 5.8% sits in the top ten. The sequencing used peripheral blood, collected in a trial of Ad26.COV2.S vaccine versus placebo. The chain employs TRBV7-9 and TRBJ1-3; D is uncertain. This sequence originates from a person between 18 and 59 years old who received the Ad26.COV2.S COVID-19 vaccine or a placebo. DNA for the CDR3: TGTGCCAGCACGGGAGAGGGAAACACCATATATTTT. Encoded protein: CASTGEGNTIYF.